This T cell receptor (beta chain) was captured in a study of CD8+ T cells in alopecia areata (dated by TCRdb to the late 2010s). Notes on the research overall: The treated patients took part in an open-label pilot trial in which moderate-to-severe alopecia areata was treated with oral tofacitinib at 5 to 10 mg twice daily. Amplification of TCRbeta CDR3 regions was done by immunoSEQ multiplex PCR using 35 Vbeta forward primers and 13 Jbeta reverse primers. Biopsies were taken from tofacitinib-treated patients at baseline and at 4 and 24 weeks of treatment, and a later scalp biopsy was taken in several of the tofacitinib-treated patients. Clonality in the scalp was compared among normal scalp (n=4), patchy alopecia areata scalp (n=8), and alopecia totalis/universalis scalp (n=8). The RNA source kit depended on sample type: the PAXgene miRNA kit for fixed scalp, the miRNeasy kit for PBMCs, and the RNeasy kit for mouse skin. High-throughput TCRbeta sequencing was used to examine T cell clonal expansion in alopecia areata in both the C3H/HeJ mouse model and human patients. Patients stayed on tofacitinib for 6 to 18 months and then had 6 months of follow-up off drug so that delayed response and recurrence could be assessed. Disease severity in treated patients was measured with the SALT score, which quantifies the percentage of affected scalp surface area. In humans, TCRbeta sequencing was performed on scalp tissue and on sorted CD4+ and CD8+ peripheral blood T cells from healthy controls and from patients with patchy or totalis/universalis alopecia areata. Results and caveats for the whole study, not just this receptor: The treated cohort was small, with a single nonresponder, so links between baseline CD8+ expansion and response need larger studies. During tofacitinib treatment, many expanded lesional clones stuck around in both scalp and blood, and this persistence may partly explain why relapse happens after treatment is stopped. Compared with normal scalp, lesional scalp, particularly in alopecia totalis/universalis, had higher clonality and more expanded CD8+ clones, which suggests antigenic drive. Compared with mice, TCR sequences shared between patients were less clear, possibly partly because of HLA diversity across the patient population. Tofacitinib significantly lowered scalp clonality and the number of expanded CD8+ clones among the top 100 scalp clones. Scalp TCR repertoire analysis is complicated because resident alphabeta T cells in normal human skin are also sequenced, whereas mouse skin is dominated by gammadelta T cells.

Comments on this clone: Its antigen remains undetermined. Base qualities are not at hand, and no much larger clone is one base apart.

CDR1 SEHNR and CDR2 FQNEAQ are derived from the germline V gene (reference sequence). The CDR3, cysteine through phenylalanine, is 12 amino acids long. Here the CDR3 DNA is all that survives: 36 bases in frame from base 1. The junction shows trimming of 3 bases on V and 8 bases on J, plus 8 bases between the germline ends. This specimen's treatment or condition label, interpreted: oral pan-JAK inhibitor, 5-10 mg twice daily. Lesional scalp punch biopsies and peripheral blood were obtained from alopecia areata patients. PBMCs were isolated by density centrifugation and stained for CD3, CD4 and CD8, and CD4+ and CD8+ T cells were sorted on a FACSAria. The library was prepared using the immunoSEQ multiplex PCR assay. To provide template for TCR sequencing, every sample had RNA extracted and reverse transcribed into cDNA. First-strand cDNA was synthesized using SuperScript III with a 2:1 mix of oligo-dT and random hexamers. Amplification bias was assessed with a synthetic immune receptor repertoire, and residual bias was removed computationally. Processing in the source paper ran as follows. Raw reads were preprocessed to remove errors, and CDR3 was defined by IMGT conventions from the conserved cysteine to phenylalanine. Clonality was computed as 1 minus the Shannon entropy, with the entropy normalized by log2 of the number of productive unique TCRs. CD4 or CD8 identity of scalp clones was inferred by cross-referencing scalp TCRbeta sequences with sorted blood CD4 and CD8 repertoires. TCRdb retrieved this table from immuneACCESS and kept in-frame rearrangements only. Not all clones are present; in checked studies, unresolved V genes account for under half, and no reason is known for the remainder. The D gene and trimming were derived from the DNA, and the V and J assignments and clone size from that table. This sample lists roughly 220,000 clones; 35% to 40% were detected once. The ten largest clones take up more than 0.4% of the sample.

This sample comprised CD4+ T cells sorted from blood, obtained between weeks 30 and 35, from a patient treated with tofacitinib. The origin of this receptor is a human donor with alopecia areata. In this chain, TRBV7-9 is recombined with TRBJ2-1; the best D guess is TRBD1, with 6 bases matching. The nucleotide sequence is TGTGCCAGCAGCTTTGCAGGGGATGAGCAGTTCTTC. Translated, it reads CASSFAGDEQFF.